This TCR delta chain was obtained from a study of human gamma delta and Vdelta1 T cells listed by TCRdb under 2018. Context from the whole study: Delta One T cells, Vd1+ gamma-delta T cells, were investigated in the study as cytotoxic effectors against acute myeloid leukemia. What the authors observed across the whole study: Delta One T cells were reported as polyclonal and as showing broad cytotoxic targeting of acute myeloid leukemia.

As for this clone: The specificity of this receptor is unknown. No clone much larger than this one lies a single base away; base qualities are absent.

Receptors were amplified or captured by PCR. The sequencer listed for this sample is Illumina MiSeq. With CATT, TCRdb called clones again from the public reads; duplicate DNA rows were later joined. Here the sample has some 13,000 delta-chain clones; about half occur a single time. The ten largest clonotypes hold more than 1.3% of the sample. The CDR3 holds 19 amino acids from the cysteine to the phenylalanine. Only the CDR3 portion is preserved as DNA: 57 bases, with reading frame beginning at the first base. V lost 3 bases and J lost 9 bases, and the count of bases not matched to a germline gene is 25. Via the germline V gene, CDR1 is TSWWSYY and CDR2 QGS.

The clonotype originates from a human donor in good health. The sequence joins TRDV1 to TRDJ1, with 7 bases in between that match TRDD3. The sequencing input was Vdelta1 gamma-delta T cells from blood grown in culture (DOT cells). In light of the paper, this sample's cell subset or site label describes: Delta One T cells, in vitro expanded/differentiated Vd1+ gamma-delta T cells. DNA sequence: TGTGCTCTTGGGGACCGCCTTCATTCGACTGGGGATCCTCTGGGGCAACTCATCTTT. This gives the protein CALGDRLHSTGDPLGQLIF.